This is a list of T cell receptor beta chains from one sample in a study of blood T cell repertoires in COVID-19. Assay: immunoSEQ multiplex PCR; the TCRdb copy retains only in-frame clones and omits some. The data hold about 430,000 clones, with around 90% observed a single time. The material sequenced was peripheral blood. These receptors all come from a man aged 18 to 29 with COVID-19, enrolled during active disease. Both conserved end residues are part of each CDR3. Each record gives: CDR3 length, V gene, D gene, J gene, CDR3 protein. D genes are given only for firm matches.

14	TRBV7-7	-	TRBJ2-2	CASSLDGDTGELFF
15	TRBV23-1	TRBD2	TRBJ2-1	CASSPPGGWFYEQFF
15	TRBV5-3	TRBD1	TRBJ2-1	CARSLKDRSYNEQFF
15	TRBV7-3	-	TRBJ2-1	CASSLKSGAYNEQFF
14	TRBV6-6	-	TRBJ1-5	CASSDSGGNQPQHF
17	TRBV24-1	-	TRBJ2-1	CATSDWQRRSSYNEQFF
15	TRBV4-1	TRBD2	TRBJ2-7	CASSQPSGRNYEQYF
14	TRBV15	-	TRBJ2-7	CATSREQGPFEQYF
14	TRBV14	TRBD2	TRBJ2-7	CASSRRRESHEQYF
14	TRBV24-1	TRBD1	TRBJ1-2	CATSDPTGYNGYTF
12	TRBV6-5	-	TRBJ1-6	CASAGLNSPLHF
17	TRBV9	TRBD1	TRBJ1-2	CASSETGSGTGLYGYTF
17	TRBV30	TRBD2	TRBJ2-7	CAWSRTSGTSGTYEQYF
13	TRBV12-3/TRBV12-4	-	TRBJ1-1	CASSPRSNTEAFF
16	TRBV9	-	TRBJ2-1	CASSVGTTPTYNEQFF
11	TRBV19	-	TRBJ2-7	CASSGNYEQYF
16	TRBV3-1/TRBV3-2	TRBD2	TRBJ2-7	CASSHIEKAGAYEQYF
17	TRBV4-1	TRBD2	TRBJ2-3	CASRPPRQRDSTDTQYF
16	TRBV2	TRBD2	TRBJ2-7	CASSDRLAGGHNEQYF
17	TRBV6-6	TRBD1	TRBJ2-5	CASNRAGGAGGIETQYF
16	TRBV15	-	TRBJ1-4	CATSRDLRTVNEKLFF
15	TRBV2	-	TRBJ1-5	CASSVGGLGNQPQHF
15	TRBV11-3	TRBD2	TRBJ2-1	CASSLGTSGRNEQFF
13	TRBV18	-	TRBJ2-1	CASSPGYQNEQFF
11	TRBV12-3/TRBV12-4	-	TRBJ1-1	CASERGTEAFF
16	TRBV5-1	TRBD2	TRBJ2-3	CASSLTSGIITDTQYF
13	TRBV12-3/TRBV12-4	-	TRBJ1-2	CASKRGGMDGYTF
15	TRBV9	-	TRBJ1-1	CASSGGGAGNTEAFF
15	TRBV2	TRBD2	TRBJ2-7	CASRNGLAGTYEQYF
17	TRBV6-1	TRBD2	TRBJ2-2	CASSEGVAGVSPGELFF
13	TRBV19	-	TRBJ2-5	CASGRAQGETQYF
15	TRBV7-9	TRBD2	TRBJ2-3	CASSLGSGVTDTQYF
15	TRBV6-5	TRBD2	TRBJ2-1	CASKRTSGSTNEQFF
15	TRBV19	-	TRBJ1-5	CASSIGAWSNQPQHF
13	TRBV2	-	TRBJ2-7	CASSVALFYEQYF
15	TRBV11-3	-	TRBJ2-3	CASSLDGTRGDTQYF
15	TRBV4-2	-	TRBJ2-3	CASSPRWEGTDTQYF